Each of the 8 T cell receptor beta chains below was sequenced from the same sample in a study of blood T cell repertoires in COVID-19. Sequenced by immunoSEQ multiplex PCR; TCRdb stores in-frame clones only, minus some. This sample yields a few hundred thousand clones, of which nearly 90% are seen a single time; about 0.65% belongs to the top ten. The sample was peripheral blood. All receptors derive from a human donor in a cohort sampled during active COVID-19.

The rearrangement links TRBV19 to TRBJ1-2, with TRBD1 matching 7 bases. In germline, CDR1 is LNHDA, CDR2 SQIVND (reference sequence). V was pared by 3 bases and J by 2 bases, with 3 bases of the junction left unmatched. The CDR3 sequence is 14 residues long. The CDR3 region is CASSIRGANYGYTF. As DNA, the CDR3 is TGTGCCAGTAGTATCAGGGGGGCGAACTATGGCTACACCTTC.

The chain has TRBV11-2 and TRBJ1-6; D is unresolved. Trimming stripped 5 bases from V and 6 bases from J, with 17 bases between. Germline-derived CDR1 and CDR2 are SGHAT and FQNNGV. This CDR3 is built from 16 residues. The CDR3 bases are TGTGCCAGCAGCACCGGAGTCGGAGGGATTAATTCACCCCTCCACTTT. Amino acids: CASSTGVGGINSPLHF.

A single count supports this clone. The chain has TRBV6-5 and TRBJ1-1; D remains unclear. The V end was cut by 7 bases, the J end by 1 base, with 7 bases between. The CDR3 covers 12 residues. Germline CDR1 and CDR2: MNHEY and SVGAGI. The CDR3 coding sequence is TGTGCCAGCAAGGAGGGGAACACTGAAGCTTTCTTT. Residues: CASKEGNTEAFF.

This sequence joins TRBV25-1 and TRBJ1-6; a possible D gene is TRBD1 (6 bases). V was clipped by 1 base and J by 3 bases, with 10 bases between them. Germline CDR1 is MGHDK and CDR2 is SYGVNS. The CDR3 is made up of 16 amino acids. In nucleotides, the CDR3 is TGTGCCAGCAGTGAATCGGGCAGGGGCTATAATTCACCCCTCCACTTT. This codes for CASSESGRGYNSPLHF.

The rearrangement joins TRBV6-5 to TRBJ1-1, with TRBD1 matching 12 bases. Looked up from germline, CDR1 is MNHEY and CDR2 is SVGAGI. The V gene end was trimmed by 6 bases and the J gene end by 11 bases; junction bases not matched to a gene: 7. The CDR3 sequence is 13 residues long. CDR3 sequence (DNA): TGTGCCAGCAGAGACCGGGACAGGGGGCGTGCTTTCTTT. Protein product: CASRDRDRGRAFF.

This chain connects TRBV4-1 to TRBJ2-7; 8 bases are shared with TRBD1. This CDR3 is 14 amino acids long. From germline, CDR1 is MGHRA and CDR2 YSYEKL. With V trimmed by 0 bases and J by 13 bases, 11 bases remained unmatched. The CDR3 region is CASSQEVIDRGKYF. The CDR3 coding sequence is TGCGCCAGCAGCCAAGAGGTTATCGACAGGGGTAAATACTTC.

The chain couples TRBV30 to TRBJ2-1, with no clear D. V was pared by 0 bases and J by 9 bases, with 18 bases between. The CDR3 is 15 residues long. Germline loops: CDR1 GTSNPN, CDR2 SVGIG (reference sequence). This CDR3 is CAWSVPPRSSSEQFF. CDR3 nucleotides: TGTGCCTGGAGTGTACCCCCTCGGTCGTCTAGTGAGCAGTTCTTC.

The CDR3 coding sequence is TGTGCCAGCAGCCGAGCGGGGGGCTACAATGAGCAGTTCTTC. This gives the protein CASSRAGGYNEQFF. V is TRBV4-2 and J is TRBJ2-1, with 9 positions matching TRBD2. Germline CDR1 and CDR2: LGHNA and YNFKEQ. Germline trimming cut 4 bases from V and 3 bases from J; bases unmatched to any gene: 1. CDR3 length: 14 residues.